The 32 T cell receptor beta chains given below trace back to one sample, sequenced in a study of identical twins. A single record per CDR3 protein comes from TCRdb applying MiXCR to the 5' RACE reads. The sample lists approximately 590,000 distinct CDR3 sequences, roughly 9.5% seen once, with 2.5% to 3% in the top ten. The sample also formed part of further work on yellow fever vaccine responses in identical twins.

The source material was PBMCs. These receptors were collected from a woman aged 18 to 35 in good health.

This clonotype was detected many times. The CDR3 sequence: CSVEGKAVGNEQFF. In nucleotides, the CDR3 is TGCAGCGTTGAGGGGAAGGCAGTGGGAAATGAGCAGTTCTTC. The chain combines TRBV29-1 with TRBJ2-1; no clear D gene. The CDR3 consists of 14 residues. Trimming shortened V by 3 bases and J by 7 bases, and 16 bases separated the two germline ends. CDR1 and CDR2 (germline): SQVTM, ANQGSEA.

This clonotype came up many times. V and J are TRBV5-6 and TRBJ1-2; D ambiguous. Trimming took off 0 bases at V and 6 bases at J, with 9 bases between the two ends. This CDR3 has 13 amino acids. CDR1 and CDR2 from the germline V gene are SGHDT and YYEEEE. CDR3 in DNA: TGTGCCAGCAGCTTGGTGGCAGAGGATGGCTACACCTTC. Residues: CASSLVAEDGYTF.

V and J are TRBV3-1 and TRBJ2-7; no reliable D call. V lost 1 base and J lost 6, with 16 bases in between. The CDR3 extends over 15 amino acids. Germline CDR1 and CDR2: LGHDT and YNNKEL (reference sequence). This chain's CDR3 is CASSQGWQGNGEQYF. The CDR3 region has the DNA TGTGCCAGCAGCCAAGGTTGGCAAGGCAATGGCGAGCAGTACTTC.

Many counts were recorded for this clonotype. The chain carries TRBV10-3 and TRBJ2-1, with 15 bases fitting TRBD2. V shed 4 bases, J shed 4 bases, and the junction held 2 bases outside the gene matches. The CDR3 spans 16 residues. The germline CDR1 and CDR2 sequences are ENHRY and SYGVKD. CDR3 in amino acids: CAISGTSGGGYNEQFF. The CDR3 DNA reads as TGTGCCATCAGTGGGACTAGCGGGGGGGGATACAATGAGCAGTTCTTC.

This clonotype was observed at least ten times. The CDR3 sequence: CSVATGSSYEQYF. The CDR3 nucleotides are TGCAGCGTGGCCACAGGGAGCTCCTACGAGCAGTACTTC. J is TRBJ2-7 and V is TRBV29-1; the D gene is possibly TRBD1 (6 bases). Germline V lookup: CDR1 SQVTM, CDR2 ANQGSEA. Trimming took off 6 bases at V and 0 bases at J, with 12 bases between the two ends. This CDR3 is built from 13 residues.

The genes are TRBV14 and TRBJ2-7, with D uncertain. CDR1 SGHDN and CDR2 FVKESK come from the germline V gene. The CDR3 extends over 16 amino acids. V dropped 3 bases and J dropped 0 bases, with 15 bases sitting between them. In DNA, the CDR3 is TGTGCCAGCAGCCACAATATAGGGCCAGCCTCCTACGAGCAGTACTTC. Protein product: CASSHNIGPASYEQYF.

This clonotype was detected ten times or more. J is TRBJ2-7 and V is TRBV25-1; TRBD1 is a possible D gene (6 bases). The CDR3 is 13 residues long. Germline CDR1 is MGHDK and CDR2 is SYGVNS. Trimming took off 4 bases at V and 4 bases at J, with 11 bases between the two ends. This chain's CDR3 is CASSAQQGYEQYF. The CDR3 DNA is TGTGCCAGCAGTGCACAACAGGGTTACGAGCAGTACTTC.

V is TRBV7-2 and J is TRBJ2-2, with D unresolved. This CDR3 contains 11 residues. Germline V gene lookup returns CDR1 SGHTA and CDR2 FQGNSA. Trimming cost V 2 bases and J 9 bases, with 4 bases left between them. The CDR3 here is CASSLRRELFF. CDR3 nucleotide sequence: TGTGCCAGCAGCTTAAGACGGGAGCTGTTTTTT.

This clonotype was seen only a few times. V is TRBV6-5 and J is TRBJ2-2; D not certain. The CDR3 runs 16 residues. Germline assignment: CDR1 MNHEY and CDR2 SVGAGI. Trimming pared 3 bases from V and 0 bases from J, leaving 11 bases between. CDR3 protein: CASSYGQATNTGELFF. CDR3 sequence (DNA): TGTGCCAGCAGTTATGGGCAGGCCACGAACACCGGGGAGCTGTTTTTT.

This clonotype was seen only a few times. The chain carries TRBV12-3 or TRBV12-4 and TRBJ2-1; D may correspond to TRBD1 or TRBD2 (5 bases each). Trimming pared 6 bases from V and 5 bases from J, leaving 20 bases between. CDR3 size: 16 residues. For the CDR3, the DNA is TGTGCCAGCAGCCCTGCCCGGGACCCCGCAAACAATGAGCAGTTCTTC. This translates into CASSPARDPANNEQFF.

This clonotype was counted many times. The chain uses TRBV7-8 and TRBJ1-2, with TRBD1 matching 7 bases. With 2 bases clipped from V and 2 bases from J, the junction kept 8 bases outside the gene matches. The CDR3 consists of 16 residues. The germline V gene has CDR1 SGHVS and CDR2 FQNEAQ. The chain's CDR3 is CASSLTGQDFNYGYTF. The CDR3 nucleotides are TGTGCCAGCAGCTTAACCGGACAGGACTTCAACTATGGCTACACCTTC.

This clonotype was seen a handful of times. V and J are TRBV2 and TRBJ1-2; weak D call: TRBD1 (5 bases). From germline, CDR1 is SNHLY and CDR2 FYNNEI. This CDR3 has 12 residues. The germline V and J ends were trimmed by 10 bases and 2 bases, with 11 bases remaining between them. CDR3 nucleotides: TGTGCCACAGCAGGGACCAACTATGGCTACACCTTC. The encoded protein is CATAGTNYGYTF.

This clonotype has a count of ten or more. The chain recombines TRBV28 with TRBJ1-2; perhaps TRBD1 as D (5 bases). The CDR3 is 12 residues long. Germline CDR1 reads MDHEN; CDR2 reads SYDVKM. Trimming stripped 5 bases from V and 7 bases from J, with 11 bases between. Here the CDR3 DNA reads TGTGCCAGCAGTAAACCCCAGGGTGGCTACACCTTC. Protein product: CASSKPQGGYTF.

The chain carries TRBV24-1 and TRBJ2-5; D assignment may be TRBD1 or TRBD2 (7 bases each). The CDR3 length is 15 residues. Germline V lookup: CDR1 KGHDR, CDR2 SFDVKD. V lost 6 bases and J lost 2, with 15 bases in between. Here the CDR3 DNA reads TGTGCCACCAGTTTGGCCAGGGGGGGGCAAGAGACCCAGTACTTC. It translates to CATSLARGGQETQYF.

This clonotype came up many times. The gene calls are TRBV5-1 and TRBJ2-7; 12 bases fit TRBD1. Looked up from germline, CDR1 is SGHRS and CDR2 is YFSETQ. V trimming: 4 bases; J trimming: 6 bases; junction bases outside the gene matches: 11. The CDR3 sequence is 16 residues long. CDR3 loop: CASSAIPGQGASEQYF. The CDR3 DNA reads as TGCGCCAGCAGCGCAATACCGGGACAGGGGGCGTCCGAGCAGTACTTC.

This rearrangement joins TRBV24-1 to TRBJ2-5, with D possibly being TRBD2 (6 bases). The CDR3 spans 15 residues. Germline lookup yields CDR1 KGHDR and CDR2 SFDVKD. The V end lost 0 bases, the J end lost 3 bases, and 10 bases lay between the germline ends. The CDR3 loop is CATSDLSGGEETQYF. In DNA form, the CDR3 reads TGTGCCACCAGTGATTTGAGCGGAGGGGAAGAGACCCAGTACTTC.

This clonotype was detected a few times. The chain is built from TRBV7-2 and TRBJ2-7; no reliable D call. The CDR3 loop spans 16 amino acids. The V end lost 3 bases, the J end lost 0 bases, and 15 bases lay between the germline ends. CDR1 is SGHTA, CDR2 FQGNSA, per germline. Written as DNA, the CDR3 is TGTGCCAGCAGCTTCTCCCCCACTACCGCCTCCTACGAGCAGTACTTC. As protein: CASSFSPTTASYEQYF.

This chain links TRBV11-2 with TRBJ1-5; 7 bases map to TRBD1. J was trimmed by 3 bases and V by 1 base; bases with no gene match: 3. The CDR3 contains 15 residues. Germline-derived CDR1 and CDR2 are SGHAT and FQNNGV. CDR3 amino acids: CASSLATGPNQPQHF. The DNA for the CDR3 is TGTGCCAGCAGCTTAGCGACAGGGCCCAATCAGCCCCAGCATTTT. The entire variable domain, with the rest obtained from reference TRBV11-2 and TRBJ1-5, is as follows: EAGVAQSPRYKIIEKRQSVAFWCNPISGHATLYWYQQILGQGPKLLIQFQNNGVVDDSQLPKDRFSAERLKGVDSTLKIQPAKLEDSAVYLCASSLATGPNQPQHFGDGTRLSIL.

This clonotype was detected only a few times. The rearrangement joins TRBV7-8 to TRBJ2-1, with 14 positions matching TRBD2. CDR1 SGHVS and CDR2 FQNEAQ come from the germline V gene. V dropped 3 bases and J dropped 12; count of bases not matched to a gene: 1. CDR3 size: 13 residues. The DNA for the CDR3 is TGTGCCAGCAGCTTGGGACTAGCGGGGGCGCAGTTCTTC. Its protein product is CASSLGLAGAQFF. The entire variable domain, with the rest obtained from reference TRBV7-8 and TRBJ2-1, is as follows: GAGVSQSPRYKVAKRGQDVALRCDPISGHVSLFWYQQALGQGPEFLTYFQNEAQLDKSGLPSDRFFAERPEGSVSTLKIQRTQQEDSAVYLCASSLGLAGAQFFGPGTRLTVL.

The chain recombines TRBV29-1 with TRBJ2-1, with 11 bases fitting TRBD2. J lost 6 bases, V lost 6 bases, and 7 bases had no gene match. CDR3 length: 14 amino acids. Germline loops: CDR1 SQVTM, CDR2 ANQGSEA. CDR3 residues: CSVDLAGGFNEQFF. DNA for the CDR3: TGCAGCGTGGATTTAGCGGGAGGGTTCAATGAGCAGTTCTTC.

This chain connects TRBV6-4 to TRBJ2-3; 7 bases map to TRBD2. V shed 2 bases, J shed 0 bases, and the junction held 5 bases outside the gene matches. Germline CDR1 MRHNA, CDR2 SNTAGT. The CDR3 totals 16 residues. The CDR3 coding sequence is TGTGCCAGCAGTGACAGGGCGGGAGAGAGCACAGATACGCAGTATTTT. Its protein is CASSDRAGESTDTQYF.

This chain connects TRBV2 to TRBJ1-5, with TRBD1 matching over 8 bases. Germline lookup yields CDR1 SNHLY and CDR2 FYNNEI. This CDR3 has 16 residues. The V segment lost 6 bases and the J segment 6 bases; nucleotides outside the gene matches: 13. CDR3 DNA sequence: TGTGCCAGCAGCACCCAGGCGGACAGGGAGGCTCAGCCCCAGCATTTT. This encodes CASSTQADREAQPQHF.

This clonotype was seen a handful of times. The V gene is TRBV7-2, the J gene TRBJ2-5, with D possibly being TRBD1 (7 bases). Trimming stripped 6 bases from V and 4 bases from J, with 18 bases between. The CDR3 consists of 15 residues. Germline CDR1 SGHTA, CDR2 FQGNSA. CDR3 sequence (DNA): TGTGCCAGCAGGAGGCAACAGGGGAGGTCAGAGACCCAGTACTTC. It encodes CASRRQQGRSETQYF.

This clonotype was recorded a few times. The chain carries TRBV27 and TRBJ1-5, with D perhaps TRBD1 (6 bases). V was clipped by 6 bases and J by 0 bases, with 24 bases between them. This CDR3 contains 19 residues. Germline V gene data show CDR1 as MNHEY and CDR2 as SMNVEV (reference sequence). This CDR3 reads CASRGGGDTILYSNQPQHF. As DNA, the CDR3 is TGTGCCAGCAGGGGGGGCGGGGACACTATTCTTTATAGCAATCAGCCCCAGCATTTT.

This clonotype was found many times. The rearrangement links TRBV20-1 to TRBJ2-2; TRBD2 might be the D (6 bases). This CDR3 has 13 residues. The germline V gene encodes CDR1 DFQATT and CDR2 SNEGSKA (reference sequence). The V end was cut by 6 bases, the J end by 9 bases, with 17 bases between. This CDR3 is CSAKGSSDRELFF. The DNA for the CDR3 is TGCAGTGCGAAGGGTTCTAGCGACCGGGAGCTGTTTTTT.

CDR3 coding DNA: TGTGCCAGCAGCTTGACTCCCCTCACCTACGAGCAGTACTTC. Protein: CASSLTPLTYEQYF. The chain recombines TRBV7-9 with TRBJ2-7; no clear D. V was pared by 3 bases and J by 2 bases, with 11 bases between. The CDR3 spans 14 residues. From germline, CDR1 is SEHNR and CDR2 FQNEAQ (reference sequence). Drawing the rest from reference TRBV7-9 and TRBJ2-7, the complete variable domain is DTGVSQNPRHKITKRGQNVTFRCDPISEHNRLYWYRQTLGQGPEFLTYFQNEAQLEKSRLLSDRFSAERPKGSFSTLEIQRTEQGDSAMYLCASSLTPLTYEQYFGPGTRLTVT.

This clonotype was counted between two and nine times. CDR3 in DNA: TGCGCCAGCAGCTTACTCACGGGACAGGGTACCTCCCGAGGCTACGAGCAGTACTTC. This codes for CASSLLTGQGTSRGYEQYF. V and J are TRBV5-1 and TRBJ2-7, with 9 bases aligning to TRBD1. CDR3 length: 19 residues. Germline values: CDR1 SGHRS, CDR2 YFSETQ. V dropped 2 bases and J dropped 3; count of bases not matched to a gene: 18.

This clonotype was observed at least ten times. This chain connects TRBV9 to TRBJ2-1; no clear D gene. This CDR3 has 12 amino acids. V dropped 3 bases and J dropped 5 bases, with 6 bases sitting between them. Germline V CDR1 and CDR2: SGDLS, YYNGEE. DNA for the CDR3: TGTGCCAGCAGCGACCCGGACAATGAGCAGTTCTTC. This codes for CASSDPDNEQFF. Variable domain in full (rest from reference TRBV9 and TRBJ2-1): DSGVTQTPKHLITATGQRVTLRCSPRSGDLSVYWYQQSLDQGLQFLIQYYNGEERAKGNILERFSAQQFPDLHSELNLSSLELGDSALYFCASSDPDNEQFFGPGTRLTVL.

This clonotype has just a few counts. The chain has TRBV12-3 or TRBV12-4 and TRBJ1-2; D ambiguous. The V end lost 3 bases, the J end lost 7 bases, and 18 bases lay between the germline ends. This CDR3 is 15 amino acids long. CDR3 amino acids: CASSFSTISLPGYTF. The CDR3 bases are TGTGCCAGCAGTTTCTCGACCATCTCCTTACCTGGCTACACCTTC.

The chain couples TRBV30 to TRBJ2-1; 11 positions agree with TRBD2. Unmatched junction bases numbered 3, after V lost 0 bases and J lost 5 bases. This CDR3 spans 15 amino acids. Germline V gene data show CDR1 as GTSNPN and CDR2 as SVGIG (reference sequence). The CDR3 protein is CAWSVLAGGNNEQFF. The CDR3 bases are TGTGCCTGGAGTGTGTTAGCGGGGGGGAACAATGAGCAGTTCTTC.

The table lists this clonotype with a count of one. The chain carries TRBV27 and TRBJ2-6, with D perhaps being TRBD1 or TRBD2 (5 bases each). CDR1 and CDR2 (germline): MNHEY, SMNVEV (reference sequence). The V end lost 1 base, the J end lost 2 bases, and 9 bases lay between the germline ends. This CDR3 is 16 amino acids long. CDR3 sequence reads: CASSLLGVAGANVLTF. The CDR3 bases are TGTGCCAGCAGTTTATTGGGGGTAGCTGGGGCCAACGTCCTGACTTTC.

The chain recombines TRBV20-1 with TRBJ2-7; TRBD1 matches at 8 bases. Looked up from germline, CDR1 is DFQATT and CDR2 is SNEGSKA (reference sequence). The CDR3 has 14 amino acids. CDR3 coding DNA: TGCAGGGATCTACGGGACAGGCACTCCTACGAGCAGTACTTC. This translates into CRDLRDRHSYEQYF.